This is a list of T cell receptor beta chains from one sample in a study of cytomegalovirus exposure and HLA in healthy donors. This table comes from immunoSEQ multiplex PCR, and its TCRdb copy is limited to in-frame clones, with some not included. The sample records fewer than 120,000 clones, about three quarters being singletons. Sequencing was carried out using PBMCs. The source of these receptors is a woman aged 25 to 39 in good health and CMV-seronegative. Each CDR3 is given with its conserved first and last residue.

TRBV6-6,.,CASSYSGLATYEQYF
TRBV18,TRBJ2-1,CASSQTGTSSYNEQFF
TRBV4-2,TRBJ2-5,CASSLFMGGGGETQYF
TRBV7-2,TRBJ2-3,CASSFRGSGGSLTDTQYF
TRBV29-1,TRBJ2-7,CSVEWGTEYEQYF
TRBV7-2,TRBJ2-6,CASSLALGGGSTGANVLTF
TRBV30,TRBJ1-1,CAWSLGQVNTEAFF
TRBV7-6,TRBJ2-7,CASSLGPAQGTVPYEQYF
TRBV7-9,TRBJ2-3,CASSFTGTGTQYF
TRBV6-1,TRBJ2-7,CASRARELPYEQYF
TRBV4-2,TRBJ1-5,CASSQEVLNNQPQHF